This TCR beta chain stems from a study of cytomegalovirus exposure and HLA in healthy donors. Regarding the study as a whole: Among TCR sequences, most were rare, though some public TCRs appeared in many donors.

With 60 Vbeta and 13 Jbeta primers, the PCR was carried out. The protocol was immunoSEQ multiplex PCR, while the TCRdb copy is restricted to in-frame clones and leaves out a portion. The data contain around 180,000 clones, about 80% of them singletons. The CDR3 covers 16 residues. Losses at the gene ends were 5 bases for V and 3 bases for J; bases not matched to a gene: 7. Germline V lookup: CDR1 LNHDA, CDR2 SQIVND (reference sequence). Concerning this clone itself: Its specificity is not known.

The source of this sequence is a middle-aged woman in good health and CMV-seronegative. The V gene is TRBV19, the J gene TRBJ1-4, with 9 bases identical to TRBD1. The sequenced material came from PBMCs. CDR3 sequence (DNA): TGTGCCAGTAGTGGCTTAGGACAGGGGCCTAATGAAAAACTGTTTTTT. This sequence encodes CASSGLGQGPNEKLFF.